This T cell receptor (beta chain) was captured in a study of STAT5B mutations in CD4+ large granular lymphocyte leukemia. CDR1 and CDR2 from the germline V gene are LNHNV and YYDKDF (reference sequence). The CDR3 covers 13 residues. The V end was cut by 5 bases, the J end by 8 bases, with 13 bases between. This table comes from immunoSEQ multiplex PCR, and its TCRdb copy is limited to in-frame clones, with some not included. This sample yields approximately 2,700 clones, of which about four fifths are seen a single time; 88% belongs to the top ten. Sequenced sample: PBMCs. This chain joins TRBV15 and TRBJ2-1; D call uncertain. The receptor was derived from a woman aged 70-85 years with CD4+ T-cell large granular lymphocyte leukemia. CDR3 coding DNA: TGTGCCACCAGCGGACCACTACGCGATGAGCAGTTCTTC. Protein product: CATSGPLRDEQFF.